This T cell receptor (beta chain) was obtained from a study of response to subunit inactivated influenza vaccine. This CDR3 is built from 14 residues. Germline CDR1 is SGHRS and CDR2 is YFSETQ. With 3 bases clipped from V and 5 bases from J, the junction kept 5 bases outside the gene matches. TCRdb fed the RT-PCR reads into MiXCR, producing one record per CDR3 protein. The table lists hundreds of thousands of distinct CDR3 sequences, roughly 18% of them singletons, with 11% in the top ten. The study's findings and limits: Authors suggested few new T cells are recruited by each seasonal influenza vaccination.

With regard to this clonotype: Its target is not known.

Here the sequenced sample was PBMCs from blood, taken roughly 5 days after vaccination. This sequence joins TRBV5-1 and TRBJ2-3; the match to TRBD1 covers 8 bases. The receptor was isolated from a man in his forties or fifties who received an inactivated influenza vaccine. In DNA, the CDR3 is TGCGCCAGCAGCTACGGACAGGGCATAGATACGCAGTATTTT. Translating gives CASSYGQGIDTQYF.